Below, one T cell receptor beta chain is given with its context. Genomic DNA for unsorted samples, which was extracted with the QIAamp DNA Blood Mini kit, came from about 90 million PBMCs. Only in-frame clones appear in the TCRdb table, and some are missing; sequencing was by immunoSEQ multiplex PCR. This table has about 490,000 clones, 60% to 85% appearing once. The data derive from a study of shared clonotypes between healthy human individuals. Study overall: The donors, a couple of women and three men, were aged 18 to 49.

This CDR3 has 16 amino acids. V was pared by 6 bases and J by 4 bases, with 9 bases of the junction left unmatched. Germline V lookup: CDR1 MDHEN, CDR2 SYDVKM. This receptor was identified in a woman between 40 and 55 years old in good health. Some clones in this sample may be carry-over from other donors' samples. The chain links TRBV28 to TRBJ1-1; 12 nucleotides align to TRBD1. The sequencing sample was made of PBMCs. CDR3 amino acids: CASSKGQGAIGTEAFF. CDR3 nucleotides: TGTGCCAGCAGCAAGGGACAGGGGGCAATTGGCACTGAAGCTTTCTTT.